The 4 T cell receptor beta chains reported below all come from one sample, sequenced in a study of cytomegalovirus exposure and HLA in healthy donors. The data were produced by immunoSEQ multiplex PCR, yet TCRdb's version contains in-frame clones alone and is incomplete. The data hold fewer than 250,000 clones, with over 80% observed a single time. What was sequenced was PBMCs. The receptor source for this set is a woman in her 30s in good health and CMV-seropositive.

DNA of the CDR3: TGTGCCAGCAGTTTATATGGGCAGTCTAACTCCTACGAGCAGTACTTC. Amino acids: CASSLYGQSNSYEQYF. The rearrangement links TRBV27 to TRBJ2-7; no clear D gene. V gave up 1 base and J gave up 0 bases, with 13 bases separating them. The length of the CDR3 is 16 residues. Germline CDR1 reads MNHEY; CDR2 reads SMNVEV (reference sequence).

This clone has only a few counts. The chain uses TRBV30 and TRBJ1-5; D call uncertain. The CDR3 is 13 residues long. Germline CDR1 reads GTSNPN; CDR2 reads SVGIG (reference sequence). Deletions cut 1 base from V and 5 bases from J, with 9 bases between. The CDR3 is CAWSGGEYQPQHF. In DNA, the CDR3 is TGTGCCTGGAGTGGCGGGGAGTATCAGCCCCAGCATTTT.

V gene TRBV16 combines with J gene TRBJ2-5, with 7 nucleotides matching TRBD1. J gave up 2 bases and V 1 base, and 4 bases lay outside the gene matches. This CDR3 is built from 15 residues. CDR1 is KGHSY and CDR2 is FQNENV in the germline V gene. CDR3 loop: CASSQYGTVQETQYF. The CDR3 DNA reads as TGTGCCAGCAGCCAATATGGGACAGTTCAAGAGACCCAGTACTTC.

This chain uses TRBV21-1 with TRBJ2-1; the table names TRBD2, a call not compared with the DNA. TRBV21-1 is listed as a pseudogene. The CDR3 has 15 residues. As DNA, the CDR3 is TGTGCCAGCAGCAAAGAGGGAGGGAATACAATGGAGCAGTTCTTC. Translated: CASSKEGGNTMEQFF.